The clone carrying this TCR beta chain has just a few counts. The data were produced by immunoSEQ multiplex PCR, yet TCRdb's version contains in-frame clones alone and is incomplete. The table includes roughly 15,000 clones, about 80% detected once. V shed 0 bases and J 2 bases; nucleotides not matched to a gene: 2. The CDR3 loop spans 15 amino acids. Germline lookup yields CDR1 SGHRS and CDR2 YFSETQ. This sample is drawn from a study of technical replicates of blood from a few donors. The sample comprised PBMCs. The chain uses TRBV5-1 and TRBJ1-5; TRBD1 agrees at 7 bases. This receptor was identified in a human donor in good health. The CDR3 loop reads CASSLEGTGNQPQHF. In nucleotides, the CDR3 is TGCGCCAGCAGCTTGGAGGGGACAGGCAATCAGCCCCAGCATTTT.